This is a list of T cell receptor beta chains from one sample in a study of cytomegalovirus exposure and HLA in healthy donors. Repertoires were generated with immunoSEQ multiplex PCR, while TCRdb's copy carries only in-frame clones and drops some. The sample contains around 200,000 clones, roughly three quarters of which appear only once. The sample taken for sequencing was PBMCs. The origin of the receptors is a woman between 25 and 40 years old in good health and CMV-seronegative. Both conserved end residues are part of each CDR3. D genes are given only for firm matches. The listing skips clone size in some rows; elsewhere it reads once, few, many or a size class.

V gene: TRBV29-1
J gene: TRBJ2-1
D gene: TRBD1
clone size: NA
CDR3 protein: CSVGDSFKYNEQFF
CDR3 DNA: TGCAGCGTAGGGGACAGCTTCAAATACAATGAGCAGTTCTTC

V gene: TRBV11-1
J gene: TRBJ2-1
D gene: NA
clone size: once
CDR3 protein: CASSGNRAVNEQFF
CDR3 DNA: TGTGCCAGCAGCGGTAACAGGGCCGTCAATGAGCAGTTCTTC

V gene: TRBV5-1
J gene: TRBJ2-5
D gene: NA
clone size: few
CDR3 protein: CASSFLAETQYF
CDR3 DNA: TGCGCCAGCAGCTTTCTGGCAGAGACCCAGTACTTC

V gene: TRBV5-1
J gene: TRBJ2-1
D gene: TRBD2
clone size: NA
CDR3 protein: CASSRPPSGGSSNEQFF
CDR3 DNA: TGCGCCAGCAGCAGGCCCCCTAGCGGGGGGTCGAGCAATGAGCAGTTCTTC

V gene: TRBV10-2
J gene: TRBJ1-1
D gene: NA
clone size: once
CDR3 protein: CASSESLGAGTEAFF
CDR3 DNA: TGCGCCAGCAGTGAATCGCTAGGGGCAGGCACTGAAGCTTTCTTT

V gene: TRBV28
J gene: TRBJ2-2
D gene: TRBD2
clone size: NA
CDR3 protein: CASSRTSANTGELFF
CDR3 DNA: TGTGCCAGCAGCCGGACTAGCGCGAACACCGGGGAGCTGTTTTTT

V gene: TRBV6-1
J gene: TRBJ2-1
D gene: TRBD2
clone size: NA
CDR3 protein: CASRTGGHEQFF
CDR3 DNA: TGTGCCAGCCGAACGGGGGGGCATGAGCAGTTCTTC

V gene: TRBV11-2
J gene: TRBJ2-7
D gene: NA
clone size: NA
CDR3 protein: CASSLVGSSYEQYF
CDR3 DNA: TGTGCCAGCAGCTTAGTGGGGAGCTCCTACGAGCAGTACTTC

V gene: TRBV5-6
J gene: TRBJ2-3
D gene: TRBD1
clone size: NA
CDR3 protein: CASSDRDRGLMRGDTQYF
CDR3 DNA: TGTGCCAGCAGCGACCGGGACAGGGGTTTAATGCGGGGAGATACGCAGTATTTT

V gene: TRBV4-2
J gene: TRBJ2-2
D gene: TRBD2
clone size: NA
CDR3 protein: CASSQVLAGGRVGELFF
CDR3 DNA: TGTGCCAGCAGCCAAGTACTAGCGGGGGGGAGAGTCGGGGAGCTGTTTTTT

V gene: TRBV7-9
J gene: TRBJ2-6
D gene: TRBD2
clone size: NA
CDR3 protein: CASSNLTAGDGANVLTF
CDR3 DNA: TGTGCCAGCAGCAACTTGACGGCGGGAGATGGGGCCAACGTCCTGACTTTC

V gene: TRBV11-2
J gene: TRBJ2-7
D gene: NA
clone size: NA
CDR3 protein: CASSPGGPRSYEQYF
CDR3 DNA: TGTGCCAGCAGTCCCGGAGGGCCAAGGTCCTACGAGCAGTACTTC

V gene: TRBV20-1
J gene: TRBJ1-2
D gene: NA
clone size: once
CDR3 protein: CSVSGGGYTF
CDR3 DNA: TGCAGCGTGTCAGGTGGTGGCTACACCTTC

V gene: TRBV11-2
J gene: TRBJ1-5
D gene: NA
clone size: medium-sized
CDR3 protein: CASSGDTEVGQPQHF
CDR3 DNA: TGTGCCAGCAGCGGGGACACGGAGGTTGGTCAGCCCCAGCATTTT

V gene: TRBV11-2
J gene: TRBJ2-7
D gene: TRBD2
clone size: NA
CDR3 protein: CASSFGLAGALEQYF
CDR3 DNA: TGTGCCAGCAGCTTTGGACTAGCGGGAGCCCTCGAGCAGTACTTC

V gene: TRBV29-1
J gene: TRBJ1-1
D gene: NA
clone size: NA
CDR3 protein: CSVGPGVNTEAFF
CDR3 DNA: TGCAGCGTTGGGCCAGGCGTGAACACTGAAGCTTTCTTT

V gene: TRBV27
J gene: TRBJ2-2
D gene: NA
clone size: NA
CDR3 protein: CASTLGSRENTGELFF
CDR3 DNA: TGTGCCAGCACTCTCGGGTCCAGGGAGAACACCGGGGAGCTGTTTTTT

V gene: TRBV7-2
J gene: TRBJ1-5
D gene: NA
clone size: NA
CDR3 protein: CASSLNSQPQHF
CDR3 DNA: TGTGCCAGCAGCTTGAACTCACAGCCCCAGCATTTT

V gene: TRBV19
J gene: TRBJ1-2
D gene: TRBD1
clone size: NA
CDR3 protein: CASSARQGGAYGYTF
CDR3 DNA: TGTGCCAGTAGCGCCCGACAGGGGGGGGCCTATGGCTACACCTTC

V gene: TRBV19
J gene: TRBJ1-2
D gene: TRBD1
clone size: NA
CDR3 protein: CASNQGGGYTF
CDR3 DNA: TGTGCCAGTAACCAGGGGGGCGGCTACACCTTC

V gene: TRBV9
J gene: TRBJ1-3
D gene: NA
clone size: NA
CDR3 protein: CASSTTGQGNTIYF
CDR3 DNA: TGTGCCAGCAGCACTACAGGCCAGGGAAACACCATATATTTT

V gene: TRBV7-9
J gene: TRBJ2-7
D gene: TRBD1
clone size: few
CDR3 protein: CASSLAGTGGYEQYF
CDR3 DNA: TGTGCCAGCAGCTTAGCCGGGACAGGGGGCTACGAGCAGTACTTC

V gene: TRBV11-2
J gene: TRBJ2-5
D gene: TRBD1
clone size: NA
CDR3 protein: CASSQTGLQETQYF
CDR3 DNA: TGTGCCAGCAGCCAGACAGGGCTCCAAGAGACCCAGTACTTC

V gene: TRBV7-2
J gene: TRBJ1-3
D gene: TRBD1
clone size: NA
CDR3 protein: CASSSLGGTGNTIYF
CDR3 DNA: TGTGCCAGCAGCTCGCTAGGGGGCACTGGAAACACCATATATTTT

V gene: TRBV9
J gene: TRBJ2-3
D gene: TRBD2
clone size: NA
CDR3 protein: CASSVGSGLAGGDTQYF
CDR3 DNA: TGTGCCAGCAGCGTAGGAAGTGGACTAGCGGGGGGAGATACGCAGTATTTT

V gene: TRBV2
J gene: TRBJ2-4
D gene: TRBD1
clone size: NA
CDR3 protein: CAGSEDRAKKNIQYF
CDR3 DNA: TGTGCCGGGTCGGAGGACAGGGCGAAGAAAAACATTCAGTACTTC

V gene: TRBV28
J gene: TRBJ2-5
D gene: NA
clone size: NA
CDR3 protein: CASSSQYWSQYF
CDR3 DNA: TGTGCCAGCAGCTCACAATACTGGAGCCAGTACTTC

V gene: TRBV19
J gene: TRBJ1-2
D gene: NA
clone size: NA
CDR3 protein: CASSPQVDYGYTF
CDR3 DNA: TGTGCCAGTAGTCCACAGGTCGACTATGGCTACACCTTC

V gene: TRBV7-9
J gene: TRBJ2-1
D gene: TRBD2
clone size: NA
CDR3 protein: CASSPTSGRKSQQFF
CDR3 DNA: TGTGCCAGCAGCCCAACTAGCGGGAGGAAGTCTCAGCAGTTCTTC

V gene: TRBV5-6
J gene: TRBJ1-5
D gene: TRBD1
clone size: few
CDR3 protein: CASSLMVGDSLNQPQHF
CDR3 DNA: TGTGCCAGCAGCTTGATGGTAGGGGACAGTCTAAATCAGCCCCAGCATTTT

V gene: TRBV29-1
J gene: TRBJ2-1
D gene: TRBD1
clone size: NA
CDR3 protein: CSVEAGTVVNEQFF
CDR3 DNA: TGCAGCGTTGAGGCCGGGACAGTAGTCAATGAGCAGTTCTTC

V gene: TRBV5-1
J gene: TRBJ2-5
D gene: TRBD2
clone size: NA
CDR3 protein: CASSLLASGSNQETQYF
CDR3 DNA: TGCGCCAGCAGCTTGTTGGCTAGCGGGTCCAACCAAGAGACCCAGTACTTC

V gene: TRBV5-1
J gene: TRBJ2-2
D gene: TRBD2
clone size: few
CDR3 protein: CASSSRTSGSVGTGELFF
CDR3 DNA: TGCGCCAGCAGCTCCCGGACTAGCGGGAGTGTTGGCACCGGGGAGCTGTTTTTT

V gene: TRBV2
J gene: TRBJ2-7
D gene: TRBD2
clone size: NA
CDR3 protein: CASIEGRAVRHEQYF
CDR3 DNA: TGTGCCAGCATAGAAGGGAGGGCCGTTCGACACGAGCAGTACTTC

V gene: TRBV27
J gene: TRBJ1-1
D gene: TRBD1
clone size: NA
CDR3 protein: CASSLSAGGYSTEAFF
CDR3 DNA: TGTGCCAGCAGTTTATCAGCAGGGGGATATAGCACTGAAGCTTTCTTT

V gene: TRBV19
J gene: TRBJ1-4
D gene: TRBD1
clone size: NA
CDR3 protein: CASSPQLDRVGEKLFF
CDR3 DNA: TGTGCCAGTAGTCCGCAACTGGACAGGGTAGGAGAAAAACTGTTTTTT

V gene: TRBV6-1
J gene: TRBJ1-5
D gene: NA
clone size: NA
CDR3 protein: CASSYQGNNQPQHF
CDR3 DNA: TGTGCCAGCAGTTATCAGGGGAACAATCAGCCCCAGCATTTT